This record concerns one T cell receptor beta chain sequence. What it binds is not known. This CDR3 spans 14 amino acids. V trimming: 4 bases; J trimming: 8 bases; junction bases outside the gene matches: 5. Every donor was a healthy Caucasian. The sample belongs to a study of identical twins. Template switching added a universal primer site, and cDNA bore unique molecular identifiers. One entry per CDR3 protein results from TCRdb running MiXCR on the 5' RACE reads. This repertoire shows roughly 570,000 distinct CDR3 sequences, 7.5% to 10% found once; its top ten account for more than 2.5%. General study points: Conclusions leaned on cross-sectional statistical analysis and did not track the same donors over time. Diverse VJ usage suggested most zero-insertion clonotypes were not invariant T cells.

These data also formed part of another study, on yellow fever vaccine responses in identical twins.

Sequencing input: PBMCs. The chain recombines TRBV12-3 or TRBV12-4 with TRBJ2-1; the match to TRBD1 covers 10 bases. The sequence was collected from a woman aged 18-30 years in good health. In DNA, the CDR3 is TGTGCCAGCAGTTCCCGACAGGGGGCCGATGAGCAGTTCTTC. It specifies CASSSRQGADEQFF.